Sequencing of this T cell receptor (beta chain) was carried out in a study of cytomegalovirus exposure and HLA in healthy donors. Study outcomes and limitations: TCR beta V- and J-gene trimming, according to a later analysis, was linked to a missense DCLRE1C variant. A classifier reportedly called cytomegalovirus status with high sensitivity and specificity.

The CDR3 consists of 17 residues. The V segment lost 0 bases and the J segment 4 bases; nucleotides outside the gene matches: 9. Germline values: CDR1 SGDLS, CDR2 YYNGEE. On this clone: Its specificity is unknown.

This PCR relied on a set of 60 Vbeta primers and 13 Jbeta primers. Profiled with immunoSEQ multiplex PCR; TCRdb holds only in-frame clones, not every one. The sample contains 150,000 to 200,000 clones, roughly four fifths of which appear only once. The V and J genes are TRBV9 and TRBJ2-3, with 9 nucleotides matching TRBD2. Sequencing was performed on PBMCs. The sequence came from a woman aged 30 to 39 in good health and CMV-seropositive. Here the CDR3 DNA reads TGTGCCAGCAGCGTAGGGCGCTTGCGGGGGGGGGCAGATACGCAGTATTTT. This translates into CASSVGRLRGGADTQYF.